Listed below are T cell receptor beta chains from one sample, sequenced in a study of graft-versus-host responses after intestinal transplantation. Method: immunoSEQ multiplex PCR; TCRdb's copy keeps in-frame clones and lacks some. This repertoire shows around 30,000 clones, roughly 93% found once; its top ten account for about 0.66%. Sequenced here: PBMCs, sampled around 70 days after intestinal transplant. The source of these receptors is a human patient who received an intestinal transplant, so some T cells may come from the graft donor. Each CDR3 is given with its conserved first and last residue. A D gene is named only where the DNA matches it firmly. Clone size appears in some rows only: once, few, many, or a class for an expanded clone.

CDR3aa	CDR3nt	j_gene	v_gene	abundance	d_gene
CASSTGLAGDGEQYF	TGTGCCAGCAGCACCGGACTAGCGGGAGACGGCGAGCAGTACTTC	TRBJ2-7	TRBV4-2	-	TRBD2
CASSGRDADFYGELFF	TGCGCCAGCAGCGGGCGGGACGCGGATTTCTACGGGGAGCTGTTTTTT	TRBJ2-2	TRBV5-1	-	-
CASSQDWGTGGEKLFF	TGCGCCAGCAGCCAAGATTGGGGGACAGGGGGGGAAAAACTGTTTTTT	TRBJ1-4	TRBV4-3	few	TRBD1
CASSQMSFRLQPDTQYF	TGCGCCAGCAGCCAAATGTCTTTTCGTCTACAGCCAGATACGCAGTATTTT	TRBJ2-3	TRBV4-1	-	-
CASSLRVTGNEQFF	TGTGCCAGCAGCTTGCGGGTTACGGGCAATGAGCAGTTCTTC	TRBJ2-1	TRBV13	-	-
CASSLALGGSLTDTQYF	TGTGCCAGCAGCTTGGCCCTAGGGGGGAGCCTCACAGATACGCAGTATTTT	TRBJ2-3	TRBV5-8	-	-
CASSAWLSGANVLTF	TGTGCCAGCAGTGCTTGGCTCTCTGGGGCCAACGTCCTGACTTTC	TRBJ2-6	TRBV6-1	-	-
CASSLEQGVPAYEQYF	TGTGCCAGCAGCTTGGAACAGGGAGTTCCGGCCTACGAGCAGTACTTC	TRBJ2-7	TRBV5-5	-	-
CAIGDSKSYEQYF	TGTGCCATCGGGGACTCAAAAAGCTACGAGCAGTACTTC	TRBJ2-7	TRBV10-3	-	-
CASSLGASTDTQYF	TGTGCCAGCAGCTTAGGGGCTAGCACAGATACGCAGTATTTT	TRBJ2-3	TRBV11-2	-	-
CASSFVPAPGELFF	TGTGCCAGCAGTTTCGTGCCAGCCCCCGGGGAGCTGTTTTTT	TRBJ2-2	TRBV27	-	-
CASSGTASTYGYTF	TGTGCCAGTAGTGGGACAGCCTCTACCTATGGCTACACCTTC	TRBJ1-2	TRBV19	-	TRBD1
CASRILTVQETQYF	TGTGCCAGCAGGATACTGACAGTACAAGAGACCCAGTACTTC	TRBJ2-5	TRBV6-4	-	-
CASSSSDGTDTQYF	TGTGCCAGCAGCTCGTCAGACGGAACAGATACGCAGTATTTT	TRBJ2-3	TRBV13	-	-
CAISAGEVLSGANVLTF	TGTGCCATCAGTGCAGGGGAAGTCCTCTCTGGGGCCAACGTCCTGACTTTC	TRBJ2-6	TRBV10-3	-	-
CASIRTGAEAFF	TGTGCCAGCATCAGAACAGGGGCTGAAGCTTTCTTT	TRBJ1-1	TRBV7-9	-	TRBD1
CASSLTGGNEKLFF	TGTGCCAGCAGTCTGACAGGGGGTAATGAAAAACTGTTTTTT	TRBJ1-4	TRBV6-5	-	TRBD1
CASSIGASGGVISYEQYF	TGTGCCAGTAGTATAGGGGCTAGCGGGGGCGTCATCTCCTACGAGCAGTACTTC	TRBJ2-7	TRBV19	-	TRBD2
CASGVEGQEELFF	TGTGCCAGCGGCGTAGAGGGACAGGAGGAACTGTTTTTT	TRBJ1-4	TRBV9	once	TRBD1
CASSPTWTGFRNQPQHF	TGTGCCAGCAGCCCAACTTGGACAGGGTTTCGCAATCAGCCCCAGCATTTT	TRBJ1-5	TRBV4-2	-	TRBD1
CASSPGTTFNEQFF	TGCGCCAGCAGCCCCGGGACTACCTTCAATGAGCAGTTCTTC	TRBJ2-1	TRBV4-1	-	TRBD2
CASSDRTGYGYTF	TGTGCCAGCAGCGACAGGACAGGCTATGGCTACACCTTC	TRBJ1-2	TRBV5-6	-	TRBD1
CAWSTQTGARGNTIYF	TGTGCCTGGAGTACTCAGACCGGGGCAAGAGGAAACACCATATATTTT	TRBJ1-3	TRBV30	-	-
CASSPTTTGGLETQYF	TGTGCCAGCAGCCCGACAACGACCGGGGGTTTAGAGACCCAGTACTTC	TRBJ2-5	TRBV11-2	-	-
CAYETSYNEQFF	TGTGCCTACGAGACTAGTTACAATGAGCAGTTCTTC	TRBJ2-1	TRBV30	once	-
CASIVFVMGATQETQYF	TGCGCCAGCATTGTATTTGTTATGGGGGCGACTCAAGAGACCCAGTACTTC	TRBJ2-5	TRBV10-1	-	-
CASSRTGDTEAFF	TGTGCCAGCAGTCGGACAGGGGACACTGAAGCTTTCTTT	TRBJ1-1	TRBV5-6	-	TRBD1
CASSSGTSGTNTDTQYF	TGTGCCAGTAGTTCCGGGACTAGCGGGACGAACACAGATACGCAGTATTTT	TRBJ2-3	TRBV19	-	TRBD2
CASSEGESGANVLTF	TGTGCCAGCAGTGAAGGGGAGTCTGGGGCCAACGTCCTGACTTTC	TRBJ2-6	TRBV6-1	-	-
CASSANEAYNSPLHF	TGTGCCAGCAGTGCAAACGAGGCCTATAATTCACCCCTCCACTTT	TRBJ1-6	TRBV6-1	-	-
CASSPRLGLAGSSYEQYF	TGTGCCAGCAGCCCCCGCTTGGGACTAGCGGGTTCGTCCTACGAGCAGTACTTC	TRBJ2-7	TRBV4-2	few	TRBD2
CASRTGLYNEQFF	TGTGCCAGCAGGACAGGGCTGTACAATGAGCAGTTCTTC	TRBJ2-1	TRBV11-2	-	TRBD1
CASSQRPPSYLGLADIEQYF	TGTGCCAGCAGCCAACGCCCTCCCTCGTATTTAGGACTAGCGGATATCGAGCAGTACTTC	TRBJ2-7	TRBV4-2	-	TRBD2
CASSRTGGNEKLFF	TGTGCCAGCAGCCGGACAGGGGGAAATGAAAAACTGTTTTTT	TRBJ1-4	TRBV7-6	-	TRBD1
CASSEFSSNQPQHF	TGTGCCAGCAGTGAATTCAGTAGCAATCAGCCCCAGCATTTT	TRBJ1-5	TRBV6-1	-	-
CASSLPLWGQTLTEAFF	TGTGCCAGCAGCTTGCCCTTGTGGGGTCAGACCTTAACTGAAGCTTTCTTT	TRBJ1-1	TRBV5-8	-	-
CASSLSAVTDTQYF	TGTGCCAGCAGTTTATCGGCGGTGACAGATACGCAGTATTTT	TRBJ2-3	TRBV28	-	-
CASSFGTSTYEQYF	TGTGCCAGCAGCTTTGGGACATCGACCTACGAGCAGTACTTC	TRBJ2-7	TRBV5-8	-	-
CASSESGTGADYEQYF	TGCGCCAGCAGTGAGTCCGGGACAGGGGCCGACTACGAGCAGTACTTC	TRBJ2-7	TRBV10-2	-	TRBD1
CASSPGRGGAEAFF	TGTGCCAGCTCACCAGGACGAGGGGGAGCTGAAGCTTTCTTT	TRBJ1-1	TRBV18	-	-
CASSEGTASDTQYF	TGTGCCAGCAGTGAAGGGACAGCATCTGATACGCAGTATTTT	TRBJ2-3	TRBV6-4	-	TRBD1
CSVGGTGLNTDTQYF	TGCAGCGTTGGGGGGACAGGGCTTAACACAGATACGCAGTATTTT	TRBJ2-3	TRBV29-1	once	TRBD1
CASSLFPSYSTDTQYF	TGTGCCAGCAGTTTATTTCCCAGTTATAGCACAGATACGCAGTATTTT	TRBJ2-3	TRBV27	-	-
CASSLGPGDNEQFF	TGTGCCAGCAGCTTAGGGCCGGGGGACAATGAGCAGTTCTTC	TRBJ2-1	TRBV7-3	once	-
CASSETGGGTDTQYF	TGTGCCAGCAGTGAAACAGGGGGCGGCACAGATACGCAGTATTTT	TRBJ2-3	TRBV6-1	-	TRBD1
CASKSIDTTYEQYF	TGTGCCAGCAAATCTATCGACACTACCTACGAGCAGTACTTC	TRBJ2-7	TRBV9	-	-
CATHPTEKLFF	TGTGCCACCCACCCCACCGAAAAACTGTTTTTT	TRBJ1-4	TRBV6-1	-	-
CASSLTEGNTEAFF	TGTGCCAGCAGCTTAACGGAGGGTAACACTGAAGCTTTCTTT	TRBJ1-1	TRBV7-3	-	-
CASSYADRNSYNEQFF	TGTGCCAGCAGTTACGCGGACAGGAATTCCTACAATGAGCAGTTCTTC	TRBJ2-1	TRBV9	-	TRBD1
CAAGQGLGEAFF	TGTGCCGCGGGACAGGGGTTGGGTGAAGCTTTCTTT	TRBJ1-1	TRBV30	-	TRBD1